The present T cell receptor (beta chain) was sequenced within a study of post-analysis software for immune sequencing data. cDNA libraries for TCR beta contained unique molecular identifiers. Roughly 470,000 cDNA molecules came from roughly 1 to 10 million T cells. One entry per CDR3 protein, called by TCRdb with MiXCR from the PCR reads. In the table there are approximately 730,000 distinct CDR3 sequences, 25% to 30% of which are singletons. With regard to this clonotype: As yet, its antigen is unknown.

Whole-study findings and limits: Compared with controls, patients showed significantly lower normalized Chao1 diversity.

The sequence was collected from a girl aged 5-17 years with multiple sclerosis. The source material was blood.

CDR3 coding DNA: TGTGCCAGCAGCCAAGAACCTTTACTAGGGCAAGAGACCCAGTACTTC. It yields the protein CASSQEPLLGQETQYF. The V call is TRBV3-1, the J call TRBJ2-5, with D perhaps TRBD2 (5 bases). CDR1 LGHDT and CDR2 YNNKEL come from the germline V gene (reference sequence). V was clipped by 0 bases and J by 2 bases, with 13 bases between them. The CDR3 sequence is 16 residues long.